A selection of T cell receptor beta chains follows, all from one sample in a study of CD8+CD57+ T cells in acquired aplastic anemia. TCRdb redid the calling of the reads with MiXCR, one entry per CDR3 protein. Of hundreds of thousands of distinct CDR3 sequences in the sample, more than 25% were seen once. The sample was sorted CD4+, CD8+, or CD8+CD57+ T cells (not recorded which) from PBMCs. Source of these receptors: a human donor with aplastic anemia. CDR3s include the opening cysteine and the closing phenylalanine or tryptophan. The D gene is left open where the match is weak. Not all rows give a size; the values are once, few, many and, for expanded clones, a class.

-,few,TRBJ1-5,TRBV6-1,TGTGCCAGCACCTTCACGCCGGACAATCAGCCCCAGCATTTT,CASTFTPDNQPQHF
TRBD1,many,TRBJ1-2,TRBV10-3,TGTGCCATCCGAAATGGGACAGGTACCCCCTATGGCTACACCTTC,CAIRNGTGTPYGYTF
-,many,TRBJ2-3,TRBV16,TGTGCCAGCAGCCCAAGGGGGAGCACAGATACGCAGTATTTT,CASSPRGSTDTQYF
-,-,TRBJ1-1,TRBV15,TGTGCCACCAGCAGCCGGCAGGGCGGGGAAGCTTCCTTT,CATSSRQGGEASF
TRBD1,-,TRBJ1-2,TRBV7-8,TGTGCCAGCTCACCACCGGTGGCGGGACAGCTCTATGGCTACACCTTC,CASSPPVAGQLYGYTF
-,many,TRBJ2-7,TRBV7-2,TGTGCCAGCAGCTCAACTCTGTACGAGCAGTACTTC,CASSSTLYEQYF
-,-,TRBJ2-7,TRBV10-1,TGCGCCAGCAGTGATCGGGACGGCTACGAGCAGTACTTC,CASSDRDGYEQYF
TRBD1,-,TRBJ1-2,TRBV7-2,TGTGCCAGCAGCCAGCAAACAGGGGGCTCCTATGGCTACACCTTC,CASSQQTGGSYGYTF
TRBD2,-,TRBJ2-7,TRBV29-1,TGCAGCGTTGAAGATGGGGGGAGGGCCCACGAGCAGTACTTC,CSVEDGGRAHEQYF
TRBD1,-,TRBJ1-5,TRBV4-1,TGCGCCAGCAGCCAAGATCCGGCAGGGGGAACCCGACGCAATCAGCCCCAGCATTTT,CASSQDPAGGTRRNQPQHF
-,-,TRBJ2-2,TRBV30,TGTGCCTGGAGACGTGGCGGCACCGGGGAGCTGTTTTTT,CAWRRGGTGELFF
-,many,TRBJ1-6,TRBV12-3/TRBV12-4,TGTGCCAGCAGTTCCACAGGGACACCCCTCCACTTT,CASSSTGTPLHF
-,-,TRBJ2-5,TRBV7-9,TGTGCCAGCAGCTTATTGTTCGGGGAACAAGAGACCCAGTACTTC,CASSLLFGEQETQYF
TRBD2,-,TRBJ2-7,TRBV12-3/TRBV12-4,TGTGCCAGCACCCGTTCGCCTAGCGGGAGGAAAAGTGGTGGCGAGCAGTACTTC,CASTRSPSGRKSGGEQYF
-,few,TRBJ1-2,TRBV2,TGTGCCAGCAGTCCCAGGGTGTCGGATGGCTACACCTTC,CASSPRVSDGYTF
TRBD2,-,TRBJ2-2,TRBV19,TGTGCCAACGCAGCGGGGGGGCCGGTTGCCGGGGAGCTGTTTTTT,CANAAGGPVAGELFF
TRBD1,few,TRBJ1-1,TRBV10-3,TGTGCCAGCAGGAAGACAGGGAAGGGTGAAGCTTTCTTT,CASRKTGKGEAFF
-,many,TRBJ1-1,TRBV10-2,TGCGCCAGCAGTGAGGGGGGGGGGGAAGCTTTCTTT,CASSEGGGEAFF
TRBD1,-,TRBJ2-5,TRBV19,TGTGCCAGTAGTATAGATCAAGGGGGCGAAGAGACCCAGTACTTC,CASSIDQGGEETQYF
-,few,TRBJ2-5,TRBV4-1,TGCGCCAGCAGCCATGGGACGGAAGAGACCCAGTACTTC,CASSHGTEETQYF
-,many,TRBJ2-3,TRBV2,TGTGCCCGAACCAAGCCGGACGACACAGATACGCAGTATTTT,CARTKPDDTDTQYF
-,-,TRBJ2-5,TRBV7-7,TGTGCCAGCAGCCGCACCGAGACGGGAGCGGAGACCCAGTACTTC,CASSRTETGAETQYF
TRBD2,-,TRBJ2-1,TRBV11-2,TGTGCCAGCAGCTTATTTCTGGGGACTAGCGGGGGCAATGAGCAGTTCTTC,CASSLFLGTSGGNEQFF
-,-,TRBJ1-2,TRBV24-1,TGTGCCACCCGAGGGATACGGGACTATGGCTACACCTTC,CATRGIRDYGYTF
TRBD2,-,TRBJ2-1,TRBV10-2,TGCGCCAGCAGTGACGGGGGGGCCTACAATGAGCAGTTCTTC,CASSDGGAYNEQFF
-,few,TRBJ2-5,TRBV7-2,TGTGCCAGCAGCTTAGTCCGGTACCAAGAGACCCAGTACTTC,CASSLVRYQETQYF
TRBD1,once,TRBJ2-7,TRBV5-1,TGCGCCAGCAGCTTCGGACAGGGCTCCCACGAGCAGTACTTC,CASSFGQGSHEQYF
-,-,TRBJ2-7,TRBV20-1,TGCAGTGCTAGGGCTGAGGAGCGGGTCTACGAGCAGTACTTC,CSARAEERVYEQYF
-,many,TRBJ1-6,TRBV20-1,TGCAGTGCTAGTACCCAGGGCGATTCACCCCTCCACTTT,CSASTQGDSPLHF
-,-,TRBJ1-1,TRBV20-1,TGCAGTGCTAGAAGCGGAGTTTCGAACACTGAAGCTTTCTTT,CSARSGVSNTEAFF
TRBD2,-,TRBJ2-1,TRBV30,TGTGCCGGAAGTCTAGCGGGAGTAAATGAGCAGTTCTTC,CAGSLAGVNEQFF
-,-,TRBJ1-2,TRBV30,TGTGCCTGGAGCGGGGGGCGGGACTATGGCTACACCTTC,CAWSGGRDYGYTF
-,once,TRBJ2-1,TRBV7-9,TGTGCCTCGGAGGGGGCCTACAATGAGCAGTTCTTC,CASEGAYNEQFF
-,-,TRBJ1-3,TRBV29-1,TGCAGCGTTGGACAGCGGAATCCTGGAAACACCATATATTTT,CSVGQRNPGNTIYF
-,-,TRBJ2-1,TRBV7-2,TGTGCCAGCAGCACCAGTGATGAGCAGTTCTTC,CASSTSDEQFF
TRBD2,-,TRBJ2-1,TRBV5-6,TGTGCCAGCAGCTTAGGAACTAGCGGGAACCTCCTCGGGGGTGAGCAGTTCTTC,CASSLGTSGNLLGGEQFF
-,many,TRBJ2-7,TRBV7-2,TGTGCCAGCAGCTTAGGTGACAGTTACGAGCAGTACTTC,CASSLGDSYEQYF
TRBD2,few,TRBJ2-5,TRBV4-2,TGTGCCAGCAGCCCCCCGGCTAGCGGGAGTGAGACCCAGTACTTC,CASSPPASGSETQYF
-,many,TRBJ1-2,TRBV2,TGTGCCAGCAGTGAGGGCAGTTTAGGATATGGCTACACCTTC,CASSEGSLGYGYTF
TRBD1,-,TRBJ1-4,TRBV2,TGTGCCAGCAGTGAATATACAGGGGGCGCGGAACTGTTTTTT,CASSEYTGGAELFF
-,-,TRBJ2-7,TRBV28,TGTGCCAGCAGCCCAGGGACATTCACCTACGAGCAGTACTTC,CASSPGTFTYEQYF
TRBD1,many,TRBJ1-5,TRBV4-2,TGTGCCAGCAGCCATTCCGGGACAGGGGCTCAGCCCCAGCATTTT,CASSHSGTGAQPQHF
-,-,TRBJ2-1,TRBV29-1,TGCAGCTTAGGATCGGGGGCGAACAATGAGCAGTTCTTC,CSLGSGANNEQFF
-,many,TRBJ2-7,TRBV24-1,TGTGCCACCAGTGACCAGGTTTCGTGTGTTGCGGGCTACGAGCAGTACTTC,CATSDQVSCVAGYEQYF
-,-,TRBJ2-1,TRBV15,TGTGCCACCAGCAGAGGTCCCAATGAGCAGTTCTTC,CATSRGPNEQFF
-,-,TRBJ2-1,TRBV12-3/TRBV12-4,TGTGCCAGCAGTTACCTACTTCGAGGGGGGAATGAGCAGTTCTTC,CASSYLLRGGNEQFF
TRBD1,-,TRBJ2-2,TRBV7-2,TGTGCCAGCAGCTTAATACCAGGGGGGAACACCGGGGAGCTGTTTTTT,CASSLIPGGNTGELFF